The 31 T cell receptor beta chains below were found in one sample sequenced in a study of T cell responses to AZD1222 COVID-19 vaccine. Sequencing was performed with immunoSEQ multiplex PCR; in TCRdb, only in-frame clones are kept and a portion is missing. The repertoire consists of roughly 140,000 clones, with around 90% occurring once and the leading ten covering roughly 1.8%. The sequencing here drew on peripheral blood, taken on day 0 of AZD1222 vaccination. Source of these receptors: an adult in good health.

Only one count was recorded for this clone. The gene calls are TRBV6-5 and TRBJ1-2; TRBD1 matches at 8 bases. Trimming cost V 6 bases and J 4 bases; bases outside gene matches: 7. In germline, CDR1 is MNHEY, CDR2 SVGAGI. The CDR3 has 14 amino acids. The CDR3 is CASSRDRRGYGYTF. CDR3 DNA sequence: TGTGCCAGCAGCCGGGACAGGCGGGGCTATGGCTACACCTTC.

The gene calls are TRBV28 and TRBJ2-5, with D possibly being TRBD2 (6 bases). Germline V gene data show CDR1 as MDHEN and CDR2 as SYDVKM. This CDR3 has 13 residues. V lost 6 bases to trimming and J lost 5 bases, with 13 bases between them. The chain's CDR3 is CASREGRIETQYF. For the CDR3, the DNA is TGTGCCAGCAGGGAGGGGCGGATCGAGACCCAGTACTTC.

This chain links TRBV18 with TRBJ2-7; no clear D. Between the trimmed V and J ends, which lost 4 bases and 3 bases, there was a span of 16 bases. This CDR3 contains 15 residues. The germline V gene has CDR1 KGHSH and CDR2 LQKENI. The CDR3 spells CASSQGRVGDYEQYF. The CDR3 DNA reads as TGTGCCAGCTCACAGGGAAGAGTTGGGGACTACGAGCAGTACTTC.

The CDR3 coding sequence is TGTGCCATCGGGCGTAGCGGGGGACGAGAGACCCAGTACTTC. Translated: CAIGRSGGRETQYF. The V call is TRBV10-3, the J call TRBJ2-5; TRBD2 agrees at 9 bases. CDR3 length: 14 amino acids. V shed 8 bases and J 4 bases; nucleotides not matched to a gene: 8. Germline CDR1 reads ENHRY; CDR2 reads SYGVKD.

This CDR3 reads CASSHPTSGSPIGDTQYF. The CDR3, as DNA: TGTGCCAGCAGCCACCCGACTAGCGGGAGCCCCATAGGAGATACGCAGTATTTT. The J gene is TRBJ2-3, the V gene TRBV14; 12 bases match TRBD2. The germline V gene has CDR1 SGHDN and CDR2 FVKESK. The V gene end was trimmed by 3 bases and the J gene end by 5 bases; junction bases not matched to a gene: 12. The CDR3 totals 18 residues.

The CDR3 region has the DNA TGTGCCAGCAGCGTGGGACAGGGACGTAGGTATGGCTACACCTTC. This encodes CASSVGQGRRYGYTF. The gene calls are TRBV9 and TRBJ1-2; 9 positions agree with TRBD1. Germline V gene data show CDR1 as SGDLS and CDR2 as YYNGEE. V shed 2 bases and J 5 bases; nucleotides not matched to a gene: 7. The CDR3 has 15 amino acids.

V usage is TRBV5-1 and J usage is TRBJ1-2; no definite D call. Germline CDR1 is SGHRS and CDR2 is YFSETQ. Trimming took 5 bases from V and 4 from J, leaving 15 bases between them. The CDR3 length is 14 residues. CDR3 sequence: CASRLGRVGYGYTF. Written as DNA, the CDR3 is TGCGCCAGCAGGCTTGGTCGGGTCGGCTATGGCTACACCTTC.

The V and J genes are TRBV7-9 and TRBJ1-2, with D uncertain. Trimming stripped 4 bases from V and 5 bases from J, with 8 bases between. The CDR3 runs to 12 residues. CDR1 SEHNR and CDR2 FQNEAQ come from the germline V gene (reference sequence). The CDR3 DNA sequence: TGTGCCAGCAGCTGGTCAGTGTATGGCTACACCTTC. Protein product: CASSWSVYGYTF.

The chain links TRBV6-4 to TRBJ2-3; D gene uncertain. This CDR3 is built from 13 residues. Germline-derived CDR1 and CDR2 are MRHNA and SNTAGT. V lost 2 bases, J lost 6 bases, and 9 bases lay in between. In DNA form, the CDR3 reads TGTGCCAGCAGTGACAGCCCGCATGATACGCAGTATTTT. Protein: CASSDSPHDTQYF.

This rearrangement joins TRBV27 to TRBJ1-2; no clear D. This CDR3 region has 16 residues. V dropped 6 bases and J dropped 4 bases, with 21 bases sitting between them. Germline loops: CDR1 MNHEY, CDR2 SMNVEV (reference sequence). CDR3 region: CASREGRRRTGYGYTF. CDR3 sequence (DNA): TGTGCCAGCAGGGAGGGAAGACGCAGGACGGGCTATGGCTACACCTTC.

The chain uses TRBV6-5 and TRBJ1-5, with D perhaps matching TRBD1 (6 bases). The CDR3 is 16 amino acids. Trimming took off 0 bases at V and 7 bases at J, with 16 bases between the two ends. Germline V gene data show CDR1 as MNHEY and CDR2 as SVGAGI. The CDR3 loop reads CASSYSRAGARQPQHF. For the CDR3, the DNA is TGTGCCAGCAGTTACTCGAGGGCGGGGGCCCGGCAGCCCCAGCATTTT.

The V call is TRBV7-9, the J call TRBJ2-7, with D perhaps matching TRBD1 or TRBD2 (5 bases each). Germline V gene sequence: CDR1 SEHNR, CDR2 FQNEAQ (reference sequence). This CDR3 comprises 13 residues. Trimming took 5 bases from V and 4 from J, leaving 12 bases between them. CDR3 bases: TGTGCCAGCAGCATGGGACCGGCATACGAGCAGTACTTC. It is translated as CASSMGPAYEQYF.

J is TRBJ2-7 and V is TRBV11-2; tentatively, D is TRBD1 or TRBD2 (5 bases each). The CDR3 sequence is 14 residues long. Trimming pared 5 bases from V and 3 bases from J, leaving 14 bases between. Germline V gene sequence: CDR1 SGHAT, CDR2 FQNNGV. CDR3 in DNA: TGTGCCAGCAGCCCTAACCGGGACGGCTACGAGCAGTACTTC. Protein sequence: CASSPNRDGYEQYF. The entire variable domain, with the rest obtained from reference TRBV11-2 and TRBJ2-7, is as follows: EAGVAQSPRYKIIEKRQSVAFWCNPISGHATLYWYQQILGQGPKLLIQFQNNGVVDDSQLPKDRFSAERLKGVDSTLKIQPAKLEDSAVYLCASSPNRDGYEQYFGPGTRLTVT.

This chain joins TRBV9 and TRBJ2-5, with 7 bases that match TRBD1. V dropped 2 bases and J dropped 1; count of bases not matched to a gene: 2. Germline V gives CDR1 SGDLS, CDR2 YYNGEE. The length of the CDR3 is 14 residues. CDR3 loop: CASSVGTVQETQYF. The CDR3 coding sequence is TGTGCCAGCAGCGTTGGGACAGTCCAAGAGACCCAGTACTTC.

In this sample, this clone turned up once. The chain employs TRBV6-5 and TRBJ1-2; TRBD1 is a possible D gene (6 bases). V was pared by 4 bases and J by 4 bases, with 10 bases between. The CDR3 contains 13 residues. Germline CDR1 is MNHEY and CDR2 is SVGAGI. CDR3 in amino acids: CASSLGAAYGYTF. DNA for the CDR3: TGTGCCAGCAGTTTGGGGGCAGCCTATGGCTACACCTTC.

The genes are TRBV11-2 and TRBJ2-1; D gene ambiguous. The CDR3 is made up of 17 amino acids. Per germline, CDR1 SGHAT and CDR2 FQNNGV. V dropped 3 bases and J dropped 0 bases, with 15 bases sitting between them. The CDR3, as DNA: TGTGCCAGCAGCTTCCGGGCAGGTCCGAGCTCCTACAATGAGCAGTTCTTC. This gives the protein CASSFRAGPSSYNEQFF.

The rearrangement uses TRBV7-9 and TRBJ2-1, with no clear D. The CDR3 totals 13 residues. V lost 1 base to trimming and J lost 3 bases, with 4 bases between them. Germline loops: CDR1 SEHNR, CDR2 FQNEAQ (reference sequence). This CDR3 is CASSLDNYNEQFF. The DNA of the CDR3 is TGTGCCAGCAGCTTAGACAACTACAATGAGCAGTTCTTC.

The CDR3 reads CASSLTLGPAELFF. The CDR3 nucleotides are TGTGCCAGCAGCCTTACGCTTGGACCCGCAGAGCTGTTTTTT. The chain carries TRBV9 and TRBJ2-2; D is unclear. CDR3 size: 14 residues. Germline values: CDR1 SGDLS, CDR2 YYNGEE. Deletions cut 4 bases from V and 11 bases from J, with 18 bases between.

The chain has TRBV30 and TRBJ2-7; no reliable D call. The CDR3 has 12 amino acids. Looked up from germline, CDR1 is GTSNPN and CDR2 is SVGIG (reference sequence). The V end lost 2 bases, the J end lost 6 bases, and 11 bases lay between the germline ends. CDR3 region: CAWSWLASEQYF. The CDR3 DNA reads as TGTGCCTGGAGTTGGTTGGCTTCCGAGCAGTACTTC.

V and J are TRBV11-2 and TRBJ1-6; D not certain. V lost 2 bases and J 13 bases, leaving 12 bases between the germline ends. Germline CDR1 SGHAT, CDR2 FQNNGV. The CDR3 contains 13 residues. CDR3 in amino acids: CASSLIGVGPLHF. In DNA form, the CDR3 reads TGTGCCAGCAGCTTAATTGGCGTGGGCCCCCTCCACTTT.

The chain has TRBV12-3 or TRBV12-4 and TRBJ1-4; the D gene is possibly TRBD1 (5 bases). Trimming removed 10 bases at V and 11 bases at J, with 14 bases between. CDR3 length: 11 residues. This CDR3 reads CATRRGGKLFF. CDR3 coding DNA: TGTGCCACCCGTCGGGGCGGTAAACTGTTTTTT.

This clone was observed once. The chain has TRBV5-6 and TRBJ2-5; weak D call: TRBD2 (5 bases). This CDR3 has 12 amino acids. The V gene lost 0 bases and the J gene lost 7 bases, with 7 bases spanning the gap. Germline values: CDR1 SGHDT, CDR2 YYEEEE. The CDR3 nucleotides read TGTGCCAGCAGCTTGGGGGCGGGGACCCAGTACTTC. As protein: CASSLGAGTQYF.

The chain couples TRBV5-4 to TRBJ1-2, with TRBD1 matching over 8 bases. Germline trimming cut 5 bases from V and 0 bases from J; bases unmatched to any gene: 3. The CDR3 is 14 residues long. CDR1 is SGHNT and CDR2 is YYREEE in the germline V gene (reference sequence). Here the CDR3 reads CASRPGQANYGYTF. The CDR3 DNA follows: TGTGCCAGCAGGCCGGGACAGGCTAACTATGGCTACACCTTC. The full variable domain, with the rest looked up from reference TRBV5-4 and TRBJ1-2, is ETGVTQSPTHLIKTRGQQVTLRCSSQSGHNTVSWYQQALGQGPQFIFQYYREEENGRGNFPPRFSGLQFPNYSSELNVNALELDDSALYLCASRPGQANYGYTFGSGTRLTVV.

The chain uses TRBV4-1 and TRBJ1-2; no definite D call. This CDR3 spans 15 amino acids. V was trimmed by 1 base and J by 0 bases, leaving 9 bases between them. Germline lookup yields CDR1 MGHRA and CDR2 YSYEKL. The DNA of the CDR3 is TGCGCCAGCAGCCAAGGTCAGGTTACTAACTATGGCTACACCTTC. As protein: CASSQGQVTNYGYTF.

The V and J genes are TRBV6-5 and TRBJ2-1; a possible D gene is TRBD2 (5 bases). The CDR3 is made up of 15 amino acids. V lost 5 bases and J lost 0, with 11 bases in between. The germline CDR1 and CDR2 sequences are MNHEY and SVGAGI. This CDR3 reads CASSPDWSSYNEQFF. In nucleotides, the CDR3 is TGTGCCAGCAGTCCGGACTGGAGCTCCTACAATGAGCAGTTCTTC.

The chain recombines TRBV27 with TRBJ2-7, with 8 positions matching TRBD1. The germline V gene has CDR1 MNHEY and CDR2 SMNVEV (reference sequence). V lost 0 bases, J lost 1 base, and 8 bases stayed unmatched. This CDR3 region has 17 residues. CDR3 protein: CASSLSVFRDRSYEQYF. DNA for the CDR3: TGTGCCAGCAGTTTATCGGTTTTTAGGGACAGGTCCTACGAGCAGTACTTC.

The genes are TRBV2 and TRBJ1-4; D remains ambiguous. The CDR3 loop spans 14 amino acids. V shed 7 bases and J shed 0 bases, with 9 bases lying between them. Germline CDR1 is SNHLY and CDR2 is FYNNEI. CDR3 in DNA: TGTGCCAGCAACTACGCTACAACTAATGAAAAACTGTTTTTT. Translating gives CASNYATTNEKLFF.

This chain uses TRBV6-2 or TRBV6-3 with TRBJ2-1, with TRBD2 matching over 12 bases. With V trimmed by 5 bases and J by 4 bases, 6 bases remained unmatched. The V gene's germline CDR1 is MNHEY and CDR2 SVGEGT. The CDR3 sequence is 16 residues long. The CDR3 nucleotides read TGTGCCAGCAGTGGCCTAGCGGGAGGGGGTTACAATGAGCAGTTCTTC. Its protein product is CASSGLAGGGYNEQFF.

Written as DNA, the CDR3 is TGTGCCAGCTCACCACGGGGTACTGGAAACACCATATATTTT. Protein sequence: CASSPRGTGNTIYF. The chain carries TRBV18 and TRBJ1-3; D remains ambiguous. The V end was cut by 1 base, the J end by 2 bases, with 6 bases between. Germline CDR1 is KGHSH and CDR2 is LQKENI. CDR3 length: 14 amino acids.

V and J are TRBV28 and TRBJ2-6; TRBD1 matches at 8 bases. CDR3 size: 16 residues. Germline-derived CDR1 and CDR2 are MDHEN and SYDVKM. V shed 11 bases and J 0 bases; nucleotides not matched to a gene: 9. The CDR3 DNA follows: TGTGCCTCCGCAGGGGGCGCCCGCTCTGGGGCCAACGTCCTGACTTTC. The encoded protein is CASAGGARSGANVLTF.

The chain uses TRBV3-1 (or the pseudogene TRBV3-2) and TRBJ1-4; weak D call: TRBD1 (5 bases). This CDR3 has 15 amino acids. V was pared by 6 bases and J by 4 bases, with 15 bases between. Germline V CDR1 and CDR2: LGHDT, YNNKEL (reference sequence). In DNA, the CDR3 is TGTGCCAGCAGGGGGAGGGGCGTAGGTAATGAAAAACTGTTTTTT. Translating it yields CASRGRGVGNEKLFF.